The clone carrying this T cell receptor beta chain came up a few times. Its target is not known. The data belong to a study of identical twins. Study-level points and caveats: There were fewer insertions in abundant cord blood beta clonotypes, but memory repertoires showed no such pattern. Models underestimated TCR alpha sharing (out-of-frame) in monozygotic twins.

TCRdb ran MiXCR on the 5' RACE reads and lists one entry per CDR3 protein. The sample consists of approximately 890,000 distinct CDR3 sequences, roughly an eighth of them appearing once. Germline CDR1 and CDR2: SGHAT and FQNNGV. V trimming: 3 bases; J trimming: 12 bases; junction bases outside the gene matches: 8. This CDR3 contains 13 residues. The same specimen was also included in a second study, on yellow fever vaccine responses in identical twins. That paper notes: Reported findings indicate that twins' vaccine T cell responses seemed partially convergent, partially personalized.

The sequence was collected from a woman younger than 30 in good health. The J gene is TRBJ2-1, the V gene TRBV11-2; TRBD2 matches 7 bases. Source material: PBMCs. Here the CDR3 DNA reads TGTGCCAGCAGCTTGGCTCCGGGACTATTGCAGTTCTTC. Amino acid sequence: CASSLAPGLLQFF.